This T cell receptor beta chain came from a study of T cell responses to AZD1222 COVID-19 vaccine (dated by TCRdb to about 2021). Looking at the study overall: AZD1222 recipients whose second dose came at about 4 weeks and those whose second dose came at about 12 weeks were combined into one group, since spike-specific TCR depth and breadth did not differ between the two schedules. TCR sequencing covered about 230 trial participants: 200 to 210 given two doses of AZD1222 and 26 given two doses of MenACWY control vaccine. Trial participants were enrolled by age into 18-55, 56-69 and 70-plus year subgroups, with around 140, 26 and 57 TCR-sequenced participants respectively.

Taken from the germline V gene (reference sequence), the CDR1 and CDR2 loops are LNHNV and YYDKDF. The germline V and J ends show losses of 0 bases and 5 bases respectively, and no gene match explains 5 bases of the junction. The CDR3 covers 16 residues, taking in both the cysteine and the phenylalanine. The entry retains the CDR3 DNA only, 48 bases that are in frame from base 1. Study-wide findings and limitations: CD4 TCRs associated with the vaccine covered the entire spike protein, and the dominant responses were in regions 160-218 and 743-854. Reportedly, almost half of the unique spike-specific TCRs recognized epitopes lying outside the regions that are mutated in the B.1.351 and B.1.1.7 variants. Conclusions about previously exposed vaccinees are limited because only five to seven AZD1222 recipients were SARS-CoV-2 seropositive at baseline. The 56-69-year group was small, and its depth increase did not reach significance, likely because of low power. No day 14 peak-response samples were available, so repertoires were characterized only after the peak T cell response. Participants were mostly white British and included more females than males, and it was suggested by the authors that clonal diversity may have been underestimated. Spike-specific TCR breadth and depth rose significantly after two AZD1222 doses compared with day 0 and with MenACWY recipients.

The time point label, as the study defines it: baseline before first vaccination. The vaccinee samples were drawn from two UK trials, COV001 and COV002, one of which was a single-blind randomized controlled phase 2/3 trial testing AZD1222 (ChAdOx1 nCoV-19) in healthy adults. For TCRbeta chain sequencing, PBMC samples from trial participants were taken at day 0 and at day 28 after the second dose. Note on this clone: Its antigen is unknown. No quality values exist for individual bases; no much larger clone is one base distant.

The CDR3 regions of human TCRbeta chains were subjected to immunosequencing. In the paper's pipeline: TCRs in the repertoires were compared against a reference library of SARS-CoV-2-specific TCRs that had been generated with the MIRA antigen-specificity platform. Breadth meant the fraction of unique TCRs that were SARS-CoV-2-associated, whereas depth meant the fraction of total T cells that were SARS-CoV-2-associated. Each spike-specific TCR was assigned to its reactive spike region and to a CD4 or CD8 class using the MIRA data. Log10-transformed breadth and depth values were compared by one-way ANOVA with Sidak's multiple comparisons tests. The table comes from immuneACCESS by way of TCRdb, which keeps in-frame sequences with V and J called. Part of the clones is missing from these tables; in studies checked, under half for an unresolved V gene and the rest for unknown reasons. The D gene and trimming were derived from the DNA, and the V and J assignments and clone size from that table. This sample gives some 140,000 clones in total; 80% to 95% of them show up just once. The ten largest clones capture about 3% of the sample.

This receptor was taken from an adult in good health. This sequence uses TRBV15 and TRBJ2-3; the junction holds 10 bases that match TRBD2. The sequencing here drew on peripheral blood, taken on day 0 of AZD1222 vaccination. The base sequence is TGTGCCACCAGCAGAGAGGATAGCGGGGGGAGAGATACGCAGTATTTT. Its protein product is CATSREDSGGRDTQYF.